The 21 T cell receptor beta chains listed next were all sequenced from one sample in a study of T cells in women clearing cervical HPV infection. The repertoire was sequenced with immunoSEQ multiplex PCR; TCRdb's copy has only in-frame clones and lacks some. The table for this sample gives around 35,000 clones. Sample: blood buffy coat. These receptors originate from a woman between 18 and 75 years old with a cervical HPV16 infection that either progressed to CIN3+ or cleared (not recorded which).

On this clone: The read terminates 3 residues before the CDR3 end, so the remaining end is supplied by the germline J gene. The chain has TRBV2 and TRBJ2-7; D may be TRBD1 (6 bases). CDR3 size: 14 residues. The germline gives CDR1 SNHLY, CDR2 FYNNEI. The V end was cut by 10 bases, the J end by 6 bases, with 22 bases between. The part of the CDR3 DNA that was read is TGTGCCACTATGGGGGAACAGGGTGTTGGCGAG. Its translation is CATMGEQGVGE. The whole CDR3 reads CATMGEQGVGEQYF.

Remarks on this clone: The read stops 3 residues short of the end of the CDR3; the missing end is completed from the germline J gene. The chain has TRBV20-1 and TRBJ1-1; D is perhaps TRBD1 (5 bases). The length of the CDR3 is 14 residues. Per germline, CDR1 DFQATT and CDR2 SNEGSKA (reference sequence). The V end lost 3 bases, the J end lost 4 bases, and 15 bases lay between the germline ends. The CDR3 DNA, read in part, is TGCAGTGCTAGGGGGGGTGGTGGTGTCACTGAA. Encoded protein: CSARGGGGVTE. The entire CDR3 is CSARGGGGVTEAFF.

To note about this clone: The DNA ends 3 residues before the CDR3 does, and the rest of the CDR3 is filled in from the germline J gene. The chain has TRBV10-3 and TRBJ2-1; maybe TRBD1 (5 bases). The germline V and J ends were trimmed by 10 bases and 3 bases, with 10 bases remaining between them. The CDR3 consists of 12 residues. The V gene's germline CDR1 is ENHRY and CDR2 SYGVKD. The part of the CDR3 DNA that was read is TGTGCCACCAAAGACAGCTACAATGAG. Its protein is CATKDSYNE. The whole CDR3 is CATKDSYNEQFF.

Worth noting for this clone: The read falls 3 residues short of the CDR3 end, and the missing part is taken from the germline J gene. This chain uses TRBV23-1 with TRBJ2-1; D may be TRBD1 (5 bases). TRBV23-1 is designated an ORF whose function remains uncertain. Trimming removed 0 bases from V and 1 base from J, with 7 bases in between. CDR3 size: 15 residues. The DNA read from the CDR3 is TGCGCCAGCAGTCAATCGGGGCAGTCCTACAATGAG. Encoded protein: CASSQSGQSYNE. The CDR3 as a whole reads CASSQSGQSYNEQFF.

Concerning this clone: The read terminates 3 residues ahead of where the CDR3 ends, so the germline J gene completes it. V usage is TRBV18 and J usage is TRBJ1-6, with D possibly matching TRBD1 (6 bases). The CDR3 consists of 15 residues. V lost 4 bases, J lost 6 bases, and 13 bases lay in between. Germline lookup yields CDR1 KGHSH and CDR2 LQKENI. The sequenced CDR3 bases are TGTGCCAGCTCACTCGGACAGTCGTTTAATTCACCC. It codes for CASSLGQSFNSP. The CDR3, in full, reads CASSLGQSFNSPLHF. The variable domain in full, with the rest retrieved from reference TRBV18 and TRBJ1-6, is NAGVMQNPRHLVRRRGQEARLRCSPMKGHSHVYWYRQLPEEGLKFMVYLQKENIIDESGMPKERFSAEFPKEGPSILRIQQVVRGDSAAYFCASSLGQSFNSPLHFGNGTRLTVT.

A word on this clone: The read ends 3 residues shy of where the CDR3 ends; the end is completed using the germline J gene. V usage is TRBV30 and J usage is TRBJ2-5, with TRBD1 matching 7 bases. CDR3 length equals 12 residues. Unmatched junction bases numbered 3, after V lost 4 bases and J lost 4 bases. Germline V lookup: CDR1 GTSNPN, CDR2 SVGIG (reference sequence). The CDR3 loop is CAWNPGGETQYF. CDR3 DNA, as far as it was read: TGTGCCTGGAATCCAGGGGGAGAGACC.

With regard to this clone: The DNA ends 3 residues before the CDR3 does, and the rest of the CDR3 is filled in from the germline J gene. The chain employs TRBV2 and TRBJ1-6; D unresolved. There are 17 residues in the CDR3. Between the trimmed V and J ends, which lost 0 bases and 3 bases, there was a span of 12 bases. Germline V gene data show CDR1 as SNHLY and CDR2 as FYNNEI. The CDR3 DNA, read in part, is TGTGCCAGCAGTGAAGCGCTTCGAGGGTACTATAATTCACCC. It yields the protein CASSEALRGYYNSP. The entire CDR3 is CASSEALRGYYNSPLHF.

Concerning this clone: The CDR3 end falls 3 residues outside the read, so it is completed with the germline J gene. The V call is TRBV18, the J call TRBJ1-1; D is possibly TRBD1 (6 bases). Trimming took off 0 bases at V and 7 bases at J, with 18 bases between the two ends. The length of the CDR3 is 16 residues. Germline V gene lookup returns CDR1 KGHSH and CDR2 LQKENI. CDR3 amino acids: CASSPPQGTRGSEAFF. The CDR3 DNA, read in part, is TGTGCCAGCTCACCACCACAGGGTACTCGGGGAAGTGAA.

In regard to this clone: The read is 3 residues too short to cover the CDR3 end, so that end is filled in from the germline J gene. This chain links TRBV13 with TRBJ2-2; D perhaps matches TRBD1 (5 bases). The CDR3 is 13 residues long. Germline loops: CDR1 PRHDT, CDR2 FYEKMQ (reference sequence). V lost 5 bases, J lost 7 bases, and 11 bases lay in between. CDR3 DNA (partial): TGTGCCAGCAGCCCAAGGACATACGGGGAG. It yields the protein CASSPRTYGE. The full-length CDR3 reads as CASSPRTYGELFF. Filled out from reference TRBV13 and TRBJ2-2, the complete variable domain reads AAGVIQSPRHLIKEKRETATLKCYPIPRHDTVYWYQQGPGQDPQFLISFYEKMQSDKGSIPDRFSAQQFSDYHSELNMSSLELGDSALYFCASSPRTYGELFFGEGSRLTVL.

Comment on this clone: The read is 3 residues too short to cover the CDR3 end, so that end is filled in from the germline J gene. This chain uses TRBV6-2 or TRBV6-3 with TRBJ1-1, with 7 bases fitting TRBD1. This CDR3 is built from 13 residues. V was pared by 8 bases and J by 3 bases, with 6 bases of the junction left unmatched. Germline CDR1 reads MNHEY; CDR2 reads SVGEGT. The CDR3 bases that were read are TGTGCCAGCTTCAGACAGGGCGACACTGAA. Its translation is CASFRQGDTE. Given in full, the CDR3 is CASFRQGDTEAFF.

To note about this clone: The read is 3 residues too short to cover the CDR3 end, so that end is filled in from the germline J gene. This chain uses TRBV2 with TRBJ1-2; D gene uncertain. The V gene's germline CDR1 is SNHLY and CDR2 FYNNEI. This CDR3 spans 15 amino acids. CDR3 in amino acids: CASSEEASRTDTYTF. The covered CDR3 bases are TGTGCCAGCAGTGAGGAGGCCTCCCGTACAGATACC.

Notes on this clone: The DNA ends 3 residues before the CDR3 does, and the rest of the CDR3 is filled in from the germline J gene. This chain joins TRBV18 and TRBJ1-5, with 8 bases that match TRBD1. The V gene's germline CDR1 is KGHSH and CDR2 LQKENI. Trimming at V came to 6 bases and at J to 4 bases, leaving 2 bases not matched to a gene. The length of the CDR3 is 13 residues. CDR3 region: CASSDRANQPQHF. The DNA read from the CDR3 is TGTGCCAGCTCGGACAGGGCGAATCAGCCC. The variable domain in full, completed from reference TRBV18 and TRBJ1-5, reads NAGVMQNPRHLVRRRGQEARLRCSPMKGHSHVYWYRQLPEEGLKFMVYLQKENIIDESGMPKERFSAEFPKEGPSILRIQQVVRGDSAAYFCASSDRANQPQHFGDGTRLSIL.

Details on this clone: Sequencing ends 3 residues short of the CDR3 end; the germline J gene provides the rest. The chain combines TRBV13 with TRBJ1-1; possible D gene TRBD1, 5 bases. The germline V and J ends were trimmed by 6 bases and 1 base, with 9 bases remaining between them. Germline lookup yields CDR1 PRHDT and CDR2 FYEKMQ (reference sequence). This CDR3 is 13 amino acids long. The CDR3 bases that were read are TGTGCCAGCAGACCTGACAGGAACACTGAA. Amino acids: CASRPDRNTE. The CDR3, in full, reads CASRPDRNTEAFF.

Of note for this clone: The CDR3 end is not reached by the read, which stops 3 residues before it; the germline J gene fills it in. The V call is TRBV27, the J call TRBJ2-5; no definite D call. Germline V gene sequence: CDR1 MNHEY, CDR2 SMNVEV (reference sequence). The germline V and J ends were trimmed by 3 bases and 4 bases, with 9 bases remaining between them. The CDR3 contains 13 residues. The CDR3 DNA, read in part, is TGTGCCAGCAGTTTTCGGCGCGGAGAGACC. Its protein product is CASSFRRGET. The whole CDR3 sequence is CASSFRRGETQYF.

Turning to this clone: The read terminates 3 residues before the CDR3 end, so the remaining end is supplied by the germline J gene. The chain has TRBV28 and TRBJ2-1, with 10 nucleotides matching TRBD2. Germline V gives CDR1 MDHEN, CDR2 SYDVKM. Trimming took 3 bases from V and 0 from J; bases not matched to a gene: 8. The CDR3 is made up of 18 amino acids. CDR3: CASSFDLAGAPSYNEQFF. Incomplete CDR3 DNA: TGTGCCAGCAGTTTCGATCTAGCGGGGGCTCCCTCCTACAATGAG.

A remark on this clone: The read stops 3 residues short of the end of the CDR3; the missing end is completed from the germline J gene. The chain employs TRBV2 and TRBJ1-5; TRBD1 aligns across 7 bases. The CDR3 consists of 14 residues. The V gene's germline CDR1 is SNHLY and CDR2 FYNNEI. V shed 8 bases and J 4 bases; nucleotides not matched to a gene: 8. The DNA read from the CDR3 is TGTGCCAGCCAGGGGGAACAGGGTAATCAGCCC. Its translation: CASQGEQGNQP. The full-length CDR3 reads as CASQGEQGNQPQHF. The full variable domain, its missing parts supplied by reference TRBV2 and TRBJ1-5, is EPEVTQTPSHQVTQMGQEVILRCVPISNHLYFYWYRQILGQKVEFLVSFYNNEISEKSEIFDDQFSVERPDGSNFTLKIRSTKLEDSAMYFCASQGEQGNQPQHFGDGTRLSIL.

By frequency, this clone is medium-sized. The read falls 3 residues short of the CDR3 end, and the missing part is taken from the germline J gene. The chain uses TRBV18 and TRBJ2-4; D perhaps matches TRBD2 (7 bases). Germline lookup yields CDR1 KGHSH and CDR2 LQKENI. V dropped 1 base and J dropped 9 bases, with 13 bases sitting between them. This CDR3 is built from 14 residues. CDR3 loop: CASSPREGGTIQYF. The covered CDR3 bases are TGTGCCAGCTCACCACGGGAGGGGGGGACCATT. Full variable domain (outside the CDR3, taken from reference TRBV18 and TRBJ2-4): NAGVMQNPRHLVRRRGQEARLRCSPMKGHSHVYWYRQLPEEGLKFMVYLQKENIIDESGMPKERFSAEFPKEGPSILRIQQVVRGDSAAYFCASSPREGGTIQYFGAGTRLSVL.

The CDR3: CASSPDRFEAFF. The covered CDR3 bases are TGTGCCAGCAGCCCCGACAGGTTTGAA. The chain couples TRBV13 to TRBJ1-1, with D maybe TRBD1 (6 bases). Read coverage stops 3 residues before the CDR3 terminus; the germline J gene supplies the remainder. V lost 5 bases, J lost 7 bases, and 11 bases lay in between. CDR3 length: 12 residues. Germline CDR1 and CDR2: PRHDT and FYEKMQ (reference sequence). Full variable domain (missing parts from reference TRBV13 and TRBJ1-1): AAGVIQSPRHLIKEKRETATLKCYPIPRHDTVYWYQQGPGQDPQFLISFYEKMQSDKGSIPDRFSAQQFSDYHSELNMSSLELGDSALYFCASSPDRFEAFFGQGTRLTVV.

As concerns this clone: Germline and junction disagree at one end, which may indicate a read error. The read ends 3 residues shy of where the CDR3 ends; the end is completed using the germline J gene. In the same sample, other DNA sequences code for this CDR3. The chain recombines TRBV2 with TRBJ1-3, with TRBD1 matching over 7 bases. This CDR3 has 16 residues. Germline lookup yields CDR1 SNHLY and CDR2 FYNNEI. The DNA read from the CDR3 is TGTGCCAGCGAAATTGGGGGGACAGTCTCTGGAAACACT. The encoded protein is CASEIGGTVSGNT. The entire CDR3 is CASEIGGTVSGNTIYF.

Points on this clone: The missing CDR3 end, 3 residues past where the read stops, is filled in from the germline J gene. The chain has TRBV7-6 and TRBJ2-1, with D unclear. Trimming stripped 5 bases from V and 0 bases from J, with 11 bases between. Germline loops: CDR1 SGHVS, CDR2 FNYEAQ. The CDR3 has 15 residues. The part of the CDR3 DNA that was read is TGTGCCAGCAGCCACCGTCTAGGCTCCTACAATGAG. This codes for CASSHRLGSYNE. The CDR3 in its entirety is CASSHRLGSYNEQFF.

Turning to this clone: The read falls 3 residues short of the CDR3 end, and the missing part is taken from the germline J gene. The chain links TRBV20-1 to TRBJ2-3; the match to TRBD2 covers 12 bases. V was pared by 1 base and J by 5 bases, with 10 bases of the junction left unmatched. The germline V gene has CDR1 DFQATT and CDR2 SNEGSKA (reference sequence). This CDR3 spans 17 amino acids. The sequenced part of the CDR3 DNA is TGCAGTGCTAGAGCTCGATGGCTAGCGGGGGGGCAAGATACG. Its translation is CSARARWLAGGQDT. The whole CDR3 protein reads CSARARWLAGGQDTQYF.